This paragraph reports one T cell receptor beta chain. The sample is drawn from a study of blood T cell repertoires in COVID-19. Overall study context: Samples representing acute and convalescent COVID-19 were sourced from the United States, Italy and Spain. Nucleic acid was either cDNA or gDNA, and it came from T cells, B-cell-depleted T cells, or PBMCs.

Original data processing: It was from reference gene primer amplification that nucleated cell counts were estimated. This table comes from immunoSEQ multiplex PCR, and its TCRdb copy is limited to in-frame clones, with some not included. The V and J calls and clone size come from that table; D and trimming were worked out from the DNA. The sample shows about 110,000 clones, about 75% of them seen only once. The sequenced material came from peripheral blood. The sequence derives from a woman aged 65 to 85 with acute or convalescent COVID-19.

The CDR3 here is CASARDRQETQYF. The CDR3, as DNA: TGTGCCAGCGCGAGGGACAGGCAAGAGACCCAGTACTTC. The rearrangement uses TRBV18 and TRBJ2-5; 8 bases line up with TRBD1. V trimming: 8 bases; J trimming: 2 bases; junction bases outside the gene matches: 4. Germline V gives CDR1 KGHSH, CDR2 LQKENI. The CDR3 extends over 13 amino acids.